One and the same sample provided the 24 T cell receptor beta chains below, sequenced in a study of cytomegalovirus exposure and HLA in healthy donors. With 60 Vbeta and 13 Jbeta primers, the PCR was carried out. The protocol was immunoSEQ multiplex PCR, while the TCRdb copy is restricted to in-frame clones and leaves out a portion. The data show around 250,000 clones, with approximately 81% seen just once and less than 9% held by the top ten. The specimen sequenced was PBMCs. Receptor source: a woman in her sixties or seventies in good health and CMV-seropositive.

This clone was seen only a few times. J is TRBJ2-3 and V is TRBV27; TRBD1 is a possible D gene (5 bases). V was pared by 8 bases and J by 2 bases, with 14 bases between. This CDR3 has 14 amino acids. Germline CDR1 MNHEY, CDR2 SMNVEV (reference sequence). The CDR3 spells CASAAGQTTDTQYF. CDR3 coding DNA: TGTGCCAGCGCCGCCGGACAAACCACAGATACGCAGTATTTT.

The V gene is TRBV27, the J gene TRBJ2-1; TRBD2 matches at 8 bases. Germline V gene data show CDR1 as MNHEY and CDR2 as SMNVEV (reference sequence). V lost 5 bases to trimming and J lost 7 bases; unmatched junction nucleotides: 7. This CDR3 has 14 residues. The CDR3 DNA reads TGTGCCAGCAGTACGAGACTAGCGAGGAATGAGCAGTTCTTC. It encodes CASSTRLARNEQFF.

V gene TRBV4-1 combines with J gene TRBJ2-7, with TRBD2 as a possible D gene (6 bases). The V end lost 4 bases, the J end lost 5 bases, and 6 bases lay between the germline ends. Germline V gene sequence: CDR1 MGHRA, CDR2 YSYEKL. This CDR3 has 11 amino acids. CDR3 in DNA: TGCGCCAGCAGCCCGGGAGACGAGCAGTACTTC. Protein: CASSPGDEQYF.

This clone showed up just a few times. The V gene is TRBV27, the J gene TRBJ1-1; 7 bases match TRBD1. Germline V gives CDR1 MNHEY, CDR2 SMNVEV (reference sequence). Trimming removed 3 bases from V and 0 bases from J; junction bases left unmatched: 10. CDR3 length equals 17 residues. The CDR3 DNA sequence: TGTGCCAGCAGTTTTTTACGACAGGGAGGAATGAACACTGAAGCTTTCTTT. It encodes CASSFLRQGGMNTEAFF.

The V call is TRBV18, the J call TRBJ2-7; D gene unclear. V was clipped by 5 bases and J by 0 bases, with 17 bases between them. This CDR3 has 16 residues. Germline-derived CDR1 and CDR2 are KGHSH and LQKENI. The CDR3, as DNA: TGTGCCAGCTCAACCCTCAACAGCCTATCCTCCTACGAGCAGTACTTC. Translated, it gives CASSTLNSLSSYEQYF.

V is TRBV9 and J is TRBJ1-3; no clear D gene. CDR1 is SGDLS, CDR2 YYNGEE, per germline. Trimming took off 0 bases at V and 0 bases at J, with 19 bases between the two ends. The CDR3 has 19 residues. The CDR3 loop reads CASSVGAKYKSSSGNTIYF. DNA for the CDR3: TGTGCCAGCAGCGTAGGAGCGAAATACAAGTCGAGCTCTGGAAACACCATATATTTT.

This chain connects TRBV5-8 to TRBJ1-1, with TRBD1 identical over 10 bases. V gave up 3 bases and J gave up 6 bases; unmatched junction bases: 2. The CDR3 extends over 13 amino acids. Germline CDR1 and CDR2: SGHTS and YDEGEE. The CDR3 spells CASSSGQGAEAFF. CDR3 sequence (DNA): TGTGCCAGCAGCTCCGGACAGGGGGCTGAAGCTTTCTTT.

This clone is a singleton in its sample. The V call is TRBV5-1, the J call TRBJ2-7, with 11 bases identical to TRBD1. Germline V gene data show CDR1 as SGHRS and CDR2 as YFSETQ. The CDR3 consists of 14 residues. V lost 7 bases, J lost 2 bases, and 5 bases stayed unmatched. This CDR3 reads CASRGTGGAYEQYF. Here the CDR3 DNA reads TGCGCCAGCCGCGGGACAGGGGGGGCCTACGAGCAGTACTTC.

The gene calls are TRBV6-6 and TRBJ2-2, with D maybe TRBD2 (5 bases). The germline CDR1 and CDR2 sequences are MNHNY and SVGAGI (reference sequence). The V end was cut by 2 bases, the J end by 3 bases, with 10 bases between. This CDR3 is built from 15 residues. CDR3 DNA sequence: TGTGCCAGCAGTTACAGCGGCGTCGACACCGGGGAGCTGTTTTTT. Amino acids: CASSYSGVDTGELFF.

The chain recombines TRBV2 with TRBJ2-5; no definite D call. The V and J ends lost 5 bases and 5 bases respectively, with 15 bases between them. The CDR3 consists of 14 residues. CDR1 and CDR2 (germline): SNHLY, FYNNEI. For the CDR3, the DNA is TGTGCCAGCAGTCGAAGAGTTTCCCCGGAGACCCAGTACTTC. Protein: CASSRRVSPETQYF.

This chain uses TRBV27 with TRBJ2-5, with 7 nucleotides matching TRBD1. V trimming: 1 base; J trimming: 4 bases; junction bases outside the gene matches: 6. The germline gives CDR1 MNHEY, CDR2 SMNVEV (reference sequence). CDR3 size: 15 residues. DNA of the CDR3: TGTGCCAGCAGTTTATACAGGGGACGATCAGAGACCCAGTACTTC. This encodes CASSLYRGRSETQYF.

CDR3 residues: CASSQVFPDNEQFF. The CDR3 bases are TGCGCCAGCAGCCAAGTTTTCCCCGACAATGAGCAGTTCTTC. This chain joins TRBV4-1 and TRBJ2-1; D is ambiguous. The CDR3 covers 14 residues. With 1 base removed from V and 5 bases from J, the gap between germline ends came to 9 bases. Germline V gene lookup returns CDR1 MGHRA and CDR2 YSYEKL.

This clone has more than one count but fewer than ten. One end of the junction fails to match germline, which may point to a read error. The chain recombines TRBV7-9 with TRBJ2-3; 8 bases fit TRBD1. The CDR3 runs to 14 residues. Germline values: CDR1 SEHNR, CDR2 FQNEAQ (reference sequence). CDR3 bases: TGTTCCAGCAGCTATGGACAGGGCGTGGATACGCAGTATTTT. Translated, it gives CSSSYGQGVDTQYF.

This chain links TRBV25-1 with TRBJ2-1, with D tentatively TRBD1 (5 bases). CDR3 length: 16 residues. The germline CDR1 and CDR2 sequences are MGHDK and SYGVNS. Trimming took 2 bases from V and 0 from J, leaving 11 bases between them. In DNA form, the CDR3 reads TGTGCCAGCAGTGAAAGTGGGGCTTTCTCCTACAATGAGCAGTTCTTC. It yields the protein CASSESGAFSYNEQFF.

The chain employs TRBV7-9 and TRBJ2-1, with 8 positions matching TRBD2. V shed 5 bases and J 3 bases; nucleotides not matched to a gene: 6. The CDR3 is 15 amino acids. Germline V gives CDR1 SEHNR, CDR2 FQNEAQ (reference sequence). For the CDR3, the DNA is TGTGCCAGCAGCGCCACTAGCGGCAACTACAATGAGCAGTTCTTC. This codes for CASSATSGNYNEQFF.

V gene TRBV29-1 combines with J gene TRBJ1-3, with D tentatively TRBD1 (5 bases). The ends were cut back, 5 bases at V and 0 bases at J, with 14 bases in the middle. The CDR3 has 15 amino acids. Germline values: CDR1 SQVTM, CDR2 ANQGSEA. This chain's CDR3 is CSVSTVSSSGNTIYF. The CDR3 coding sequence is TGCAGCGTTTCGACAGTAAGCAGCTCTGGAAACACCATATATTTT.

The chain recombines TRBV14 with TRBJ1-5; a possible D gene is TRBD1 (5 bases). Germline V gene sequence: CDR1 SGHDN, CDR2 FVKESK. The CDR3 covers 14 residues. V lost 4 bases to trimming and J lost 3 bases, with 10 bases between them. The CDR3 sequence: CASSPQGPNQPQHF. The CDR3 bases are TGTGCCAGCAGCCCCCAGGGCCCCAATCAGCCCCAGCATTTT.

This clone was seen only a few times. V is TRBV29-1 and J is TRBJ1-2; D is unresolved. The germline gives CDR1 SQVTM, CDR2 ANQGSEA. Trimming left V 5 bases short and J 4 bases short, with 11 bases between. The CDR3 contains 12 residues. The CDR3 region has the DNA TGCAGCGTTAGGACCGGAGGCTATGGCTACACCTTC. It translates to CSVRTGGYGYTF.

This clone was found a few times. This chain links TRBV7-9 with TRBJ2-3, with D perhaps TRBD1 (5 bases). Germline CDR1 reads SEHNR; CDR2 reads FQNEAQ (reference sequence). Trimming stripped 7 bases from V and 1 base from J, with 6 bases between. This CDR3 comprises 12 residues. Written as DNA, the CDR3 is TGTGCCAGCAAAGGGGGCACAGATACGCAGTATTTT. As protein: CASKGGTDTQYF.

Only one count was recorded for this clone. The V and J genes are TRBV6-1 and TRBJ2-7, with TRBD2 matching 8 bases. The CDR3 runs 15 residues. Germline V gene data show CDR1 as MNHNS and CDR2 as SASEGT. The junction had 12 bases not matched to a gene; V was cut back by 7 bases and J by 4 bases. CDR3 bases: TGTGCCAGCAACCGACCGAGAGCGGGAGCGTACGAGCAGTACTTC. Translated: CASNRPRAGAYEQYF.

The chain recombines TRBV5-1 with TRBJ2-7; TRBD1 matches 9 bases. After removal of 2 bases from V and 2 bases from J, the junction contained 11 bases not matched to a gene. CDR3 length: 17 residues. Germline CDR1 and CDR2: SGHRS and YFSETQ. The CDR3: CASSFVPPGQGPYEQYF. CDR3 sequence (DNA): TGCGCCAGCAGCTTTGTTCCGCCGGGACAGGGACCCTACGAGCAGTACTTC.

The genes are TRBV5-1 and TRBJ1-1; no firm D call. V lost 1 base and J lost 0, with 10 bases in between. CDR3 length: 15 residues. The V gene's germline CDR1 is SGHRS and CDR2 YFSETQ. This CDR3 is CASSLQMAMNTEAFF. The CDR3 coding sequence is TGCGCCAGCAGCTTGCAGATGGCCATGAACACTGAAGCTTTCTTT.

The chain has TRBV27 and TRBJ2-7, with TRBD1 identical over 8 bases. Per germline, CDR1 MNHEY and CDR2 SMNVEV (reference sequence). The CDR3 runs 14 residues. Trimming took 4 bases from V and 3 from J; bases not matched to a gene: 5. The CDR3 region is CASSYGTGNYEQYF. For the CDR3, the DNA is TGTGCCAGCAGTTACGGGACAGGCAACTACGAGCAGTACTTC.

This clone was recorded only once. The gene calls are TRBV18 and TRBJ2-7; 10 bases align to TRBD2. This CDR3 comprises 13 residues. Germline V gives CDR1 KGHSH, CDR2 LQKENI. The V gene end was trimmed by 5 bases and the J gene end by 4 bases; junction bases not matched to a gene: 2. CDR3 loop: CASSATSGYEQYF. CDR3 bases: TGTGCCAGCTCAGCGACTAGCGGGTACGAGCAGTACTTC.